This T cell receptor beta chain came from a study of vaccination effects on CD4 cells after COVID-19. There are 15 residues in the CDR3. With 3 bases clipped from V and 8 bases from J, the junction kept 6 bases outside the gene matches. Germline V CDR1 and CDR2: LNHDA, SQIVND (reference sequence). This clone has only one observation. What it binds is unknown. Researchers isolated CD4+ T cells once approximately ten days of culture had elapsed. The assay was immunoSEQ multiplex PCR, and TCRdb's table has in-frame clones only and misses some. Of about 37,000 clones listed, 65% to 85% are singletons. This TCR derives from a human donor who received a COVID-19 vaccine. The chain joins TRBV19 to TRBJ2-1; 11 bases map to TRBD2. The specimen comprised CD4+ T cells from PBMCs cultured without peptide, sampled before COVID-19 vaccination. This CDR3 is CASSIYTSGRDEQFF. The CDR3 region has the DNA TGTGCCAGTAGTATTTACACTAGCGGGAGAGATGAGCAGTTCTTC.